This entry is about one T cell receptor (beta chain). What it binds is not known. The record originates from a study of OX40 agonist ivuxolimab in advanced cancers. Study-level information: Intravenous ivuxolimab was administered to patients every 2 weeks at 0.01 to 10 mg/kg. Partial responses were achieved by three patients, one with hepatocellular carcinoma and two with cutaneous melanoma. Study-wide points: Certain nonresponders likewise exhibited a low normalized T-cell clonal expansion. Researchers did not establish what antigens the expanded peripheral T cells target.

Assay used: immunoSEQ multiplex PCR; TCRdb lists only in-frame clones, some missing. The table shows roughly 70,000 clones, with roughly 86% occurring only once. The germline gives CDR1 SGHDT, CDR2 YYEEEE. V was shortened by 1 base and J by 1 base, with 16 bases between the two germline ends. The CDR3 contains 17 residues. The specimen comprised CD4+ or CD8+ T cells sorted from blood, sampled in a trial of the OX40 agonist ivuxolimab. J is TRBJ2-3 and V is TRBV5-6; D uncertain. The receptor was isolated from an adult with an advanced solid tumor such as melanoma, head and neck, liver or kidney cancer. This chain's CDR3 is CASSLISYGFGTDTQYF. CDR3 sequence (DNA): TGTGCCAGCAGCTTGATTAGTTACGGGTTCGGCACAGATACGCAGTATTTT.